This T cell receptor beta chain was identified during a study of blood T cell repertoires in COVID-19. Study overall: Some COVID-19 samples were acute and others convalescent; all came from the United States, Italy and Spain. T cells, B-cell-depleted T cells, or PBMCs supplied cDNA or gDNA.

Per the study methods: Estimates of nucleated cell counts were drawn from the amplification of reference gene primers. TCRdb's copy holds only in-frame clones and misses some; the assay was immunoSEQ multiplex PCR. V and J calls and clone size are those listed in that table; D and trimming were worked out from the DNA. The sample lists over 150,000 clones, approximately 88% occurring once. What was sequenced was peripheral blood. The TCR comes from a woman in her fifties or sixties with acute or convalescent COVID-19.

CDR3 bases: TGCGCCAGCAGTGAGTCGGGAGGGGCAGCTTCGAGGGGCTACACCTTC. It is translated as CASSESGGAASRGYTF. V gene TRBV10-2 combines with J gene TRBJ1-2; D possibly corresponds to TRBD1 (5 bases). V lost 0 bases, J lost 8 bases, and 19 bases lay in between. The CDR3 is 16 amino acids. Germline CDR1 reads WSHSY; CDR2 reads SAAADI.